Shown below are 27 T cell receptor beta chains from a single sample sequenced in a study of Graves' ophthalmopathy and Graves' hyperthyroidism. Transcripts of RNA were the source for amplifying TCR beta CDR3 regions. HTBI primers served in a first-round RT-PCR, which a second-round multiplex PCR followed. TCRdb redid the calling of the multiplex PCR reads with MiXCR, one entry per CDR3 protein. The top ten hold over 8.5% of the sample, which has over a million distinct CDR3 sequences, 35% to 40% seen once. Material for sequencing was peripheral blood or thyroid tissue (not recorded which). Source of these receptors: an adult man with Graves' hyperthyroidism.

The DNA for the CDR3 is TGCGCCAGCAGCCGAGTTAGCGGGGCCTACGAGCAGTACTTC. As protein: CASSRVSGAYEQYF. V gene TRBV4-3 combines with J gene TRBJ2-7; 8 bases line up with TRBD2. The CDR3 runs 14 residues. Germline V gene data show CDR1 as LGHNA and CDR2 as YSLEER. With 4 bases clipped from V and 2 bases from J, the junction kept 4 bases outside the gene matches.

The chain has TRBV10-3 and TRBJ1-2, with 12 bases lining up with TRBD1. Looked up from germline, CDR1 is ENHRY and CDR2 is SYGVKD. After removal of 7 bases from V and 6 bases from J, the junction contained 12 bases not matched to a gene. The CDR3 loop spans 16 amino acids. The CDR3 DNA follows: TGTGCCATCAACCTACTACCGGGACAGGGGGCACATGGCTACACCTTC. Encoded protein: CAINLLPGQGAHGYTF.

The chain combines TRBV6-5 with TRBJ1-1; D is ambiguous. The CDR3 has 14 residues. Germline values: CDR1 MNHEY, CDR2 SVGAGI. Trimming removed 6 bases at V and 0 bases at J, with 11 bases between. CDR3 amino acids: CASSHGLMNTEAFF. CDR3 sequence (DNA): TGTGCCAGCAGCCACGGACTGATGAACACTGAAGCTTTCTTT.

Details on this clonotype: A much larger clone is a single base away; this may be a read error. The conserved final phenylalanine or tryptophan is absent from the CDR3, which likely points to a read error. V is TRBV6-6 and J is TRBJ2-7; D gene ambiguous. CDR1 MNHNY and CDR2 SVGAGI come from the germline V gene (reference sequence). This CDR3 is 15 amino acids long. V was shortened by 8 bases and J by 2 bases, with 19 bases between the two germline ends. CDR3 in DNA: TGTGCCAGCTACACTGACGCGCGGTCCCCCTACGAGCAGTACCTC. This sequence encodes CASYTDARSPYEQYL.

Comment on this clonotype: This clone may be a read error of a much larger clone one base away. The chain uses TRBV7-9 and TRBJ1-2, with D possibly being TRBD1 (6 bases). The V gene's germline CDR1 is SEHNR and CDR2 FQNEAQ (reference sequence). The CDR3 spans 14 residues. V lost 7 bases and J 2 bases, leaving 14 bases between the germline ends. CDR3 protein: CASNTAGANYGYTF. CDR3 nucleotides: TGTGCCAGCAACACTGCGGGGGCGAACTATGGCTACACCTTC.

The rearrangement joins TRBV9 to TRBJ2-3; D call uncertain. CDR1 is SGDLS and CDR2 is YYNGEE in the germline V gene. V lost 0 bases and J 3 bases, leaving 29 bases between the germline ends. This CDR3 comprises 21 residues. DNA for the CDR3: TGTGCCAGCAGCGTAGAGGGCAGGAGCACGCCTCTGGGCTTCCAAACAGATACGCAGTATTTT. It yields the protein CASSVEGRSTPLGFQTDTQYF.

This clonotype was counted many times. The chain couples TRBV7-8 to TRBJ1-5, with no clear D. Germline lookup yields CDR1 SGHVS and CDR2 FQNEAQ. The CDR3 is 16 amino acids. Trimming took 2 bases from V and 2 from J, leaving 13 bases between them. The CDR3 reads CASSLMRESGNQPQHF. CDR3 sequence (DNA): TGTGCCAGCAGCTTAATGCGGGAGTCGGGCAATCAGCCCCAGCATTTT.

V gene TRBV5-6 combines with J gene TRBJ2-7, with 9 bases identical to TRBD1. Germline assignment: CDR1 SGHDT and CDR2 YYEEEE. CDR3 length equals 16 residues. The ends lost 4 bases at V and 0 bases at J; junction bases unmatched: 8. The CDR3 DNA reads TGTGCCAGCAGCCCTATCGGACAGGGGAACTCCTACGAGCAGTACTTC. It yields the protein CASSPIGQGNSYEQYF.

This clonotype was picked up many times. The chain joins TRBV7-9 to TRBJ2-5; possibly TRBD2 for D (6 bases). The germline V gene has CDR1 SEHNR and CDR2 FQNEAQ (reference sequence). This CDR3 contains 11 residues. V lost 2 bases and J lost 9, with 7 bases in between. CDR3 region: CASSLRGAQYF. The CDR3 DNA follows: TGTGCCAGCAGCTTACGCGGGGCCCAGTACTTC.

The CDR3 region is CASSLRIGTSGRTYEQYF. DNA of the CDR3: TGTGCCAGCAGCTTAAGGATCGGGACTAGCGGGCGTACCTACGAGCAGTACTTC. The chain is built from TRBV11-2 and TRBJ2-7; 12 bases are a match to TRBD2. V trimming: 2 bases; J trimming: 2 bases; junction bases outside the gene matches: 10. The CDR3 consists of 18 residues. Germline V gives CDR1 SGHAT, CDR2 FQNNGV.

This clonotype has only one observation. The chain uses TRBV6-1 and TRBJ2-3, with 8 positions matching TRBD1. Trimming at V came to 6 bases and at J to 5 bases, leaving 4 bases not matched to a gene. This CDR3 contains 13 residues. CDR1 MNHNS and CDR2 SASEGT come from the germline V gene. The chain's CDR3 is CASSRTGGDTQYF. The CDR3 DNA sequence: TGTGCCAGCAGCCGAACAGGGGGAGATACGCAGTATTTT.

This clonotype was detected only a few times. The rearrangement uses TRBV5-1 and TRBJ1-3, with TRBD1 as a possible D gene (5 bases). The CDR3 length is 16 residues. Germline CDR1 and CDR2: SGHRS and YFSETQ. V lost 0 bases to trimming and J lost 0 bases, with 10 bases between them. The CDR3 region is CASSLGDGRSGNTIYF. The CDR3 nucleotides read TGCGCCAGCAGCTTGGGGGACGGTCGCTCTGGAAACACCATATATTTT.

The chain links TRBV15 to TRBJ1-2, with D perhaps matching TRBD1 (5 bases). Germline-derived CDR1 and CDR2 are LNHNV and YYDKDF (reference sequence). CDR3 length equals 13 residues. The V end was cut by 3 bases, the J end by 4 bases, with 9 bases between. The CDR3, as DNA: TGTGCCACCAGCAGTTCGGGACTCTATGGCTACACCTTC. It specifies CATSSSGLYGYTF.

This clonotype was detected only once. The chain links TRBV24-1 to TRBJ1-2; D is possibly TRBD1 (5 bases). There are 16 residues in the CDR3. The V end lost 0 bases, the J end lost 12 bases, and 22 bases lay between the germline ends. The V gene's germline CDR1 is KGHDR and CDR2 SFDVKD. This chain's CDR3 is CATSDLMVLGHSGNTF. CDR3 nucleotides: TGTGCCACCAGTGATTTGATGGTGTTGGGGCACTCTGGAAACACCTTC.

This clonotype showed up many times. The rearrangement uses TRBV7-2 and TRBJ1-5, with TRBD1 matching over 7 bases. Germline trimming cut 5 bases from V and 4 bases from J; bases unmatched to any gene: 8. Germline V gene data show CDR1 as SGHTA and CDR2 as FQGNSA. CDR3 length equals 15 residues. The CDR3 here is CASSGPGQWNQPQHF. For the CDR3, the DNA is TGTGCCAGCAGCGGACCGGGACAGTGGAATCAGCCCCAGCATTTT.

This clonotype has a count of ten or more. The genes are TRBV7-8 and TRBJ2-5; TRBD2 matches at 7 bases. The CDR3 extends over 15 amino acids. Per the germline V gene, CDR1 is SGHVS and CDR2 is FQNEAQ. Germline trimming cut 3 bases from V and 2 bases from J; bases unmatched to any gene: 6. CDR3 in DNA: TGTGCCAGCAGCTTCCCAGCGGGGATACAAGAGACCCAGTACTTC. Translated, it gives CASSFPAGIQETQYF.

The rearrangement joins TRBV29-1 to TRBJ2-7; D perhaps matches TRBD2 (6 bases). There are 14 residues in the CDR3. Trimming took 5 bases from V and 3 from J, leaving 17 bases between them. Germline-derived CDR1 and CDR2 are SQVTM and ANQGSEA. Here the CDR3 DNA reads TGCAGCGTTAAGCCTGGGGACGGGGGCTACGAGCAGTACTTC. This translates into CSVKPGDGGYEQYF.

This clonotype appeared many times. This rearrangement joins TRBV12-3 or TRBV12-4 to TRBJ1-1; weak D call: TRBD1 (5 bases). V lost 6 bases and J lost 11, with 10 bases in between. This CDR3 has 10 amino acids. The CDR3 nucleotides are TGTGCCAGCAGCATCGGGGCCGCTTTCTTT. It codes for CASSIGAAFF.

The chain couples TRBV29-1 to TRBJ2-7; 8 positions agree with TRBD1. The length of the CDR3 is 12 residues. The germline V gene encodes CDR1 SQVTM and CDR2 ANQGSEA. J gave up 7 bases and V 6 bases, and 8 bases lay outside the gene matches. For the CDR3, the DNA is TGCAGCGTCGTAACAGGGGGGAGGGAGCAGTACTTC. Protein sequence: CSVVTGGREQYF.

CDR3 sequence: CSAGVSSFPYEQYF. The CDR3 DNA reads TGCAGCGCTGGGGTCTCCAGTTTCCCCTACGAGCAGTACTTC. The chain links TRBV29-1 to TRBJ2-7; D uncertain. Trimming took off 7 bases at V and 2 bases at J, with 18 bases between the two ends. The CDR3 has 14 residues. From germline, CDR1 is SQVTM and CDR2 ANQGSEA.

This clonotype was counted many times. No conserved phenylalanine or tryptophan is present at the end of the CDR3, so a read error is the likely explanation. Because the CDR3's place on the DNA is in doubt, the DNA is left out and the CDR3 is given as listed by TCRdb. The CDR3 is CASSDWEGMEETA. The rearrangement links TRBV5-8 to TRBJ2-5; TRBD2 is the table's D call and was not checked against the DNA. The germline V gene has CDR1 SGHTS and CDR2 YDEGEE. From its first to its last residue, the CDR3 has 13 amino acids.

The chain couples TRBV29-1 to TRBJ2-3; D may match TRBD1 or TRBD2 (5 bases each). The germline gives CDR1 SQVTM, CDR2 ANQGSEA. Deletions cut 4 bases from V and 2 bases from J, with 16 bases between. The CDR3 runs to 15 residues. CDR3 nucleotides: TGCAGCGTTGGCTTGGGGGTCGGGGCCACAGATACGCAGTATTTT. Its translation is CSVGLGVGATDTQYF.

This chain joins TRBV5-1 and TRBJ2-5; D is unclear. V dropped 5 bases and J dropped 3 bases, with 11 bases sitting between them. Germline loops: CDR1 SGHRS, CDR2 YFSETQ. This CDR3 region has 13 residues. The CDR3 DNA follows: TGCGCCAGCAGGGTACAGACGGAAGAGACCCAGTACTTC. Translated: CASRVQTEETQYF. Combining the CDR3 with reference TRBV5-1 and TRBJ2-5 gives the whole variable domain KAGVTQTPRYLIKTRGQQVTLSCSPISGHRSVSWYQQTPGQGLQFLFEYFSETQRNKGNFPGRFSGRQFSNSRSEMNVSTLELGDSALYLCASRVQTEETQYFGPGTRLLVL.

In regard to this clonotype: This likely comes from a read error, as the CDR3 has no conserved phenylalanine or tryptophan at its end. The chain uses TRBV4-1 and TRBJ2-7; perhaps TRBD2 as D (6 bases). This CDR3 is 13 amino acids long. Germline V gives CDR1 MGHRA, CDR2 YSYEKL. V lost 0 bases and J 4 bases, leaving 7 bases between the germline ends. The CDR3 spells CASSQEGGYEQYL. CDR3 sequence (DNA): TGCGCCAGCAGCCAAGAGGGGGGTTACGAGCAGTACCTC.

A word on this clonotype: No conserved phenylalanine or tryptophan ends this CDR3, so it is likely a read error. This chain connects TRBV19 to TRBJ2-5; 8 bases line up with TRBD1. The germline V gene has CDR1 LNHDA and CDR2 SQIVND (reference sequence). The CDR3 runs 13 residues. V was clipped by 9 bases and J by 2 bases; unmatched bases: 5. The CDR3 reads CASRGQAQETQYL. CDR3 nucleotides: TGTGCCAGCAGGGGACAGGCACAAGAGACCCAGTACCTC.

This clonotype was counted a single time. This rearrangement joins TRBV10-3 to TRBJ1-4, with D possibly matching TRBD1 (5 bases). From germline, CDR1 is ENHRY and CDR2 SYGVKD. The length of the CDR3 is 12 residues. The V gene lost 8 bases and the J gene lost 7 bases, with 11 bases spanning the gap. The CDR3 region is CAIRFQGEKLFF. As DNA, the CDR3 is TGTGCCATCCGGTTTCAGGGTGAAAAACTGTTTTTT.

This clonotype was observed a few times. CDR3 residues: CAISDGGTSSYEQYF. DNA for the CDR3: TGTGCCATCAGTGATGGCGGGACGAGCTCCTACGAGCAGTACTTC. The chain combines TRBV10-3 with TRBJ2-7; tentatively, D is TRBD2 (6 bases). CDR3 size: 15 residues. Germline CDR1 is ENHRY and CDR2 is SYGVKD. V was pared by 3 bases and J by 0 bases, with 12 bases between.